This T cell receptor beta chain was profiled in a study of cytomegalovirus exposure and HLA in healthy donors. Primers included in the PCR were 60 Vbeta and 13 Jbeta primers. Repertoires were generated with immunoSEQ multiplex PCR, while TCRdb's copy carries only in-frame clones and drops some. The sample yields more than 200,000 clones, approximately 79% seen once. As to this clone: What it recognizes is unknown.

Notes on the study in general: Most TCR sequences were uncommon, yet certain public TCRs appeared in many donors.

The CDR3 runs to 18 residues. The germline V gene encodes CDR1 SGHTA and CDR2 FQGTGA. V trimming: 5 bases; J trimming: 1 base; junction bases outside the gene matches: 8. V and J are TRBV7-3 and TRBJ2-6; TRBD1 matches 10 bases. Sequenced: PBMCs. The sequence was obtained from a man between 18 and 35 years old in good health and CMV-seronegative. CDR3 bases: TGTGCCAGCAGCCGTTTGGGACAGGGGACTTCTGGGGCCAACGTCCTGACTTTC. It yields the protein CASSRLGQGTSGANVLTF.